This TCR beta chain derives from a study of OX40 agonist ivuxolimab in advanced cancers. Study at large: With a range of roughly 20 to 90, age averaged approximately 60 years, and around 80% were male. Prior checkpoint blockade (anti-PD-1, anti-PD-L1 or anti-CTLA-4) was permitted; about 40% had it.

A note on this clone: Antigen unknown.

V was trimmed by 6 bases and J by 0 bases, leaving 5 bases between them. The CDR3 loop spans 12 amino acids. In germline, CDR1 is MNHEY, CDR2 SVGAGI. Using immunoSEQ multiplex PCR, the repertoire was profiled, and TCRdb retains in-frame clones only, with some absent. The sample lists roughly 17,000 clones; roughly 88% were seen once. General observations from the study: The study found that CD8+ T cells averaged more expanded clones than CD4+.

The V call is TRBV6-5, the J call TRBJ2-5; D is unresolved. This receptor was obtained from an adult with an advanced solid tumor such as melanoma, head and neck, liver or kidney cancer. The sequenced sample was CD4+ or CD8+ T cells sorted from blood, obtained in a trial of the OX40 agonist ivuxolimab. The CDR3: CASSLDQETQYF. CDR3 DNA sequence: TGTGCCAGCAGCCTAGACCAAGAGACCCAGTACTTC.